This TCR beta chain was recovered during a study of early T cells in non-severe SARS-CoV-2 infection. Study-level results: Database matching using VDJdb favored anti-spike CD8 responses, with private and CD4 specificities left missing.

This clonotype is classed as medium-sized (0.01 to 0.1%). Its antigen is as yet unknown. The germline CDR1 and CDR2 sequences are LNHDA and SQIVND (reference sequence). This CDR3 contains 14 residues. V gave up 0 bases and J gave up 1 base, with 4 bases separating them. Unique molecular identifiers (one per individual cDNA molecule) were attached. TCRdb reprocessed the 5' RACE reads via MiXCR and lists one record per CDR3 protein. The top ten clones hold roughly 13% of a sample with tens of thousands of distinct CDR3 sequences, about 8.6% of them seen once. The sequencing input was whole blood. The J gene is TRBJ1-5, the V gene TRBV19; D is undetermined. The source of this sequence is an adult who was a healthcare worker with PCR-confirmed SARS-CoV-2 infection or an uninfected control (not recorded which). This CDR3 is CASSIDQSNQPQHF. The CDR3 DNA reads TGTGCCAGTAGTATAGACCAGAGCAATCAGCCCCAGCATTTT.